These 23 T cell receptor beta chains came from one sample sequenced in a study of cytomegalovirus exposure and HLA in healthy donors listed by TCRdb under 2017. Library preparation employed the immunoSEQ multiplex PCR assay. The multiplex PCR relied on a mix of 60 forward primers for TCR Vbeta segments and 13 reverse primers for TCR Jbeta segments. TCRdb holds this immuneACCESS table with in-frame rearrangements only. Some clones are missing; in checked studies, unresolved V genes explain under half, and the rest has no known cause. This sample has fewer than 140,000 clones in its table, and approximately 80% of those were observed once. Around 3.4% of the sample is held by the ten biggest clonotypes. Sequencing was done on a sample of PBMCs. The receptors were sampled from a man aged 60-69 years in good health and CMV-seronegative.

This chain uses TRBV6-5 with TRBJ2-7, with 7 nucleotides matching TRBD1. V gave up 5 bases and J gave up 8 bases; unmatched junction bases: 3. In germline, CDR1 is MNHEY, CDR2 SVGAGI. The length of the CDR3 is 11 residues. The CDR3 region has the DNA TGTGCCAGCAGTCCGGGACAGCAGCAGTACTTC. Translating gives CASSPGQQQYF.

The rearrangement uses TRBV5-1 and TRBJ1-1; D remains unclear. The length of the CDR3 is 14 residues. Germline V lookup: CDR1 SGHRS, CDR2 YFSETQ. V lost 4 bases, J lost 5 bases, and 15 bases lay in between. CDR3 bases: TGCGCCAGCAGCCGGAGCGGCCAATGGACTGAAGCTTTCTTT. Translation: CASSRSGQWTEAFF.

The chain has TRBV6-4 and TRBJ1-2, with 11 bases identical to TRBD1. CDR1 and CDR2 from the germline V gene are MRHNA and SNTAGT. Trimming removed 4 bases from V and 8 bases from J; junction bases left unmatched: 3. The CDR3 is 13 amino acids. This CDR3 reads CASSAGTGGGYTF. The DNA of the CDR3 is TGTGCCAGCAGTGCGGGGACAGGGGGAGGCTACACCTTC.

This clone was counted only a few times. The gene calls are TRBV9 and TRBJ1-3, with D unresolved. Germline CDR1 is SGDLS and CDR2 is YYNGEE. Trimming removed 0 bases at V and 4 bases at J, with 11 bases between. There are 15 residues in the CDR3. CDR3: CASSVVEGVGNTIYF. CDR3 in DNA: TGTGCCAGCAGCGTAGTGGAAGGAGTCGGAAACACCATATATTTT.

The CDR3 spells CASSSQASGGSYNEQFF. CDR3 bases: TGTGCCAGCAGCTCCCAGGCTAGCGGGGGGTCATACAATGAGCAGTTCTTC. V is TRBV7-9 and J is TRBJ2-1; the match to TRBD2 covers 11 bases. V was clipped by 4 bases and J by 4 bases; unmatched bases: 9. The V gene's germline CDR1 is SEHNR and CDR2 FQNEAQ (reference sequence). The CDR3 runs 17 residues.

The rearrangement uses TRBV7-2 and TRBJ1-5; D unresolved. V dropped 2 bases and J dropped 4 bases, with 12 bases sitting between them. The germline gives CDR1 SGHTA, CDR2 FQGNSA. This CDR3 is 15 amino acids long. In DNA form, the CDR3 reads TGTGCCAGCAGCTTACAATGGGCAGAGAATCAGCCCCAGCATTTT. Its protein product is CASSLQWAENQPQHF.

The chain recombines TRBV19 with TRBJ1-4; possible D gene TRBD1, 6 bases. Germline CDR1 reads LNHDA; CDR2 reads SQIVND (reference sequence). The CDR3 totals 14 residues. V lost 6 bases to trimming and J lost 7 bases, with 15 bases between them. CDR3 amino acids: CASRDAGGVEKLFF. CDR3 coding DNA: TGTGCCAGTAGAGATGCGGGGGGCGTTGAAAAACTGTTTTTT.

V usage is TRBV15 and J usage is TRBJ2-7, with D tentatively TRBD2 (6 bases). The germline V and J ends were trimmed by 1 base and 6 bases, with 13 bases remaining between them. Germline V gives CDR1 LNHNV, CDR2 YYDKDF (reference sequence). CDR3 length: 14 residues. The CDR3 reads CATSRGLPGGEQYF. Written as DNA, the CDR3 is TGTGCCACCAGCAGAGGACTTCCCGGGGGCGAGCAGTACTTC.

The chain employs TRBV7-8 and TRBJ2-7; weak D call: TRBD1 (6 bases). Per the germline V gene, CDR1 is SGHVS and CDR2 is FQNEAQ. The CDR3 runs 15 residues. Trimming removed 2 bases from V and 0 bases from J, with 11 bases in between. CDR3 amino acids: CASSLTGLGSYEQYV. DNA for the CDR3: TGTGCCAGCAGCTTAACAGGGTTGGGCTCCTACGAGCAGTACGTC.

Concerning this clone: An end of the junction does not agree with germline; a read error may underlie this. The CDR3 spells CASSLANAGQGMDGYTF. The DNA of the CDR3 is TGTGCCAGCAGCTTAGCGAATGCAGGACAGGGAATGGACGGCTACACTTTC. The chain joins TRBV7-9 to TRBJ1-2, with TRBD1 identical over 8 bases. Germline CDR1 SEHNR, CDR2 FQNEAQ (reference sequence). The CDR3 has 17 residues.

This chain joins TRBV7-8 and TRBJ1-1, with 8 positions matching TRBD1. The junction had 6 bases not matched to a gene; V was cut back by 5 bases and J by 4 bases. The CDR3 is 14 amino acids. CDR1 is SGHVS, CDR2 FQNEAQ, per germline. The DNA of the CDR3 is TGTGCCAGCAGCCCCGATCAGGGGGCCACTGAAGCTTTCTTT. The encoded protein is CASSPDQGATEAFF.

In DNA form, the CDR3 reads TGTGCCAGCAGCCAAGGGTTAGCGGGGAGCCTTACAGATACGCAGTATTTT. The encoded protein is CASSQGLAGSLTDTQYF. The chain couples TRBV4-2 to TRBJ2-3; TRBD2 matches 8 bases. Germline assignment: CDR1 LGHNA and CDR2 YNFKEQ. The CDR3 consists of 17 residues. V was clipped by 1 base and J by 3 bases; unmatched bases: 9.

The rearrangement joins TRBV4-3 to TRBJ1-5; TRBD1 matches at 7 bases. Germline trimming cut 2 bases from V and 6 bases from J; bases unmatched to any gene: 10. The germline CDR1 and CDR2 sequences are LGHNA and YSLEER. The CDR3 contains 16 residues. The CDR3 sequence is CASSQSRRQGVQPQHF. In DNA, the CDR3 is TGCGCCAGCAGCCAAAGCAGGCGGCAGGGGGTTCAGCCCCAGCATTTT.

This clone was counted a few times. V gene TRBV7-5 combines with J gene TRBJ1-3. TRBV7-5 is a pseudogene segment. This CDR3 has 20 amino acids. The DNA of the CDR3 is TGTGCCAGAAGCTTAGTAGTTAGGCAGAATGGAGAACCTGATGGAAACACCATATATTTT. It encodes CARSLVVRQNGEPDGNTIYF.

The gene calls are TRBV19 and TRBJ2-3; 8 nucleotides match TRBD1. V shed 5 bases, J shed 5 bases, and the junction held 0 bases outside the gene matches. CDR3 size: 12 residues. Per germline, CDR1 LNHDA and CDR2 SQIVND (reference sequence). CDR3 nucleotides: TGTGCCAGTAGTGACAGGGGAGATACGCAGTATTTT. Protein sequence: CASSDRGDTQYF.

The chain couples TRBV7-2 to TRBJ1-4; 7 positions match TRBD1. J gave up 0 bases and V 5 bases, and 6 bases lay outside the gene matches. The CDR3 totals 16 residues. Germline V gene sequence: CDR1 SGHTA, CDR2 FQGNSA. The CDR3 DNA follows: TGTGCCAGCAGCCGACAGGGACGAGCAACTAATGAAAAACTGTTTTTT. Encoded protein: CASSRQGRATNEKLFF.

The chain is built from TRBV5-6 and TRBJ1-3; no clear D. CDR1 is SGHDT and CDR2 is YYEEEE in the germline V gene. This CDR3 is 15 amino acids long. Deletions cut 4 bases from V and 4 bases from J, with 15 bases between. CDR3 region: CASSRLTATGNTIYF. The DNA of the CDR3 is TGTGCCAGCAGCCGCCTTACAGCTACGGGAAACACCATATATTTT. The full variable domain, rest sourced from reference TRBV5-6 and TRBJ1-3, is DAGVTQSPTHLIKTRGQQVTLRCSPKSGHDTVSWYQQALGQGPQFIFQYYEEEERQRGNFPDRFSGHQFPNYSSELNVNALLLGDSALYLCASSRLTATGNTIYFGEGSWLTVV.

The CDR3 region is CASSQEGQGEYNEQFF. CDR3 nucleotide sequence: TGTGCCAGCAGCCAAGAGGGACAGGGAGAATACAATGAGCAGTTCTTC. The J gene is TRBJ2-1, the V gene TRBV4-2; 9 nucleotides line up with TRBD1. The CDR3 has 16 residues. CDR1 is LGHNA, CDR2 YNFKEQ, per germline. The junction had 4 bases not matched to a gene; V was cut back by 0 bases and J by 4 bases.

The CDR3 loop reads CASSIQQGSNQPQHF. The CDR3 DNA sequence: TGTGCCAGTAGTATCCAACAGGGTAGCAATCAGCCCCAGCATTTT. The rearrangement uses TRBV19 and TRBJ1-5; D is possibly TRBD1 (6 bases). Trimming shortened V by 3 bases and J by 0 bases, and 9 bases separated the two germline ends. This CDR3 region has 15 residues. Germline loops: CDR1 LNHDA, CDR2 SQIVND (reference sequence).

This chain connects TRBV18 to TRBJ2-5; no clear D gene. CDR1 is KGHSH and CDR2 is LQKENI in the germline V gene. Trimming removed 2 bases from V and 5 bases from J, with 6 bases in between. The length of the CDR3 is 12 residues. The CDR3 region is CASSPGPETQYF. The CDR3 nucleotides are TGTGCCAGCTCACCAGGGCCTGAGACCCAGTACTTC.

The gene calls are TRBV9 and TRBJ2-5; the D gene is possibly TRBD2 (5 bases). Trimming left V 0 bases short and J 1 base short, with 7 bases between. There are 14 residues in the CDR3. CDR1 and CDR2 from the germline V gene are SGDLS and YYNGEE. The CDR3 DNA reads as TGTGCCAGCAGCGTAGAAGGACTCCAAGAGACCCAGTACTTC. Amino acid sequence: CASSVEGLQETQYF.

This chain links TRBV7-3 with TRBJ2-3; 7 bases match TRBD1. The CDR3 has 14 amino acids. J gave up 6 bases and V 0 bases, and 3 bases lay outside the gene matches. In germline, CDR1 is SGHTA, CDR2 FQGTGA. CDR3 sequence (DNA): TGTGCCAGCAGCTTAACAGGGGGCGGGGATACGCAGTATTTT. Its protein product is CASSLTGGGDTQYF.

This chain links TRBV28 with TRBJ1-1, with D hard to call. Trimming cost V 3 bases and J 1 base, with 9 bases left between them. The length of the CDR3 is 14 residues. The germline V gene has CDR1 MDHEN and CDR2 SYDVKM. The CDR3 here is CASSLWGGNTEAFF. The CDR3 bases are TGTGCCAGCAGTTTGTGGGGAGGGAACACTGAAGCTTTCTTT.